The 8 T cell receptor beta chains below come from one sample, sequenced in a study of CD8+CD57+ T cells in acquired aplastic anemia. Genomic DNA, serving as template, underwent TCR beta VDJ and CDR3 profiling. Via MiXCR, TCRdb re-called the reads, giving one row per CDR3 protein. Found here are about 260,000 distinct CDR3 sequences, roughly 82% of them singletons; the top ten hold 42%. Sequencing involved patients with CD8+CD57+ cell expansion previously shown by flow cytometry. The sequencing input was sorted CD4+, CD8+, or CD8+CD57+ T cells (not recorded which) from PBMCs. The receptors originated from a human donor with aplastic anemia.

Concerning this clonotype: The germline gene is not matched at one end of the junction; a read error may be the cause. The V and J genes are TRBV7-9 and TRBJ2-5; D is undetermined. The CDR3 has 14 amino acids. Per the germline V gene, CDR1 is SEHNR and CDR2 is FQNEAQ (reference sequence). The CDR3 DNA sequence: TGTGCCACCAGCAGCCACAGCGTCCAAGAGACCCACTCCTTC. It translates to CATSSHSVQETHSF.

Notes on this clonotype: One end of the junction varies from germline; a read error may be responsible. The V call is TRBV11-3, the J call TRBJ2-5, with D unresolved. Germline V gene data show CDR1 as SGHNT and CDR2 as YENEEA. The length of the CDR3 is 13 residues. The CDR3 DNA sequence: TGTGCCAGCAGCGTAGATCTGGGGGAGACCCAGTACTTC. This sequence encodes CASSVDLGETQYF.

For the CDR3, the DNA is TGTGCCAGCGCACCCAGGGACAGGAGCTCCTACGAGCAGTACGTC. This sequence encodes CASAPRDRSSYEQYV. The rearrangement links TRBV6-1 to TRBJ2-7; the match to TRBD1 covers 8 bases. From germline, CDR1 is MNHNS and CDR2 SASEGT. This CDR3 has 15 residues. After removal of 8 bases from V and 0 bases from J, the junction contained 9 bases not matched to a gene.

Worth noting for this clonotype: The DNA is omitted, as the CDR3 cannot be located on it reliably, and the CDR3 follows TCRdb's listing. This chain connects TRBV7-2 to TRBJ1-2. Germline CDR1 and CDR2: SGHTA and FQGNSA. The CDR3 comprises 15 residues, both ends counted. CDR3 amino acids: CASSVVEQYVGPDTF.

As to this clonotype: The missing conserved phenylalanine or tryptophan at the end of this CDR3 makes a read error likely. It is unclear where the CDR3 begins or ends on the DNA, so no DNA is shown, and the CDR3 is as TCRdb lists it. V usage is TRBV2 and J usage is TRBJ2-1; the D call in the table, TRBD2, was not verified against the DNA. The germline gives CDR1 SNHLY, CDR2 FYNNEI. The length of the CDR3 is 15 amino acids, counting both ends. CDR3 protein: CASGHGSTDRQYFFL.

The chain couples TRBV7-4 to TRBJ2-5; 9 nucleotides agree with TRBD1. Germline V gene lookup returns CDR1 SGHVT and CDR2 SQSDAQ. The CDR3 loop spans 15 amino acids. The V gene end was trimmed by 7 bases and the J gene end by 5 bases; junction bases not matched to a gene: 11. CDR3 DNA: TGTGCCAGCACCCCATTCAACAGGGGGCAGGAGACCCAGTACTTC. This codes for CASTPFNRGQETQYF.

This chain uses TRBV7-8 with TRBJ2-1, with TRBD2 matching over 8 bases. From germline, CDR1 is SGHVS and CDR2 FQNEAQ. The length of the CDR3 is 14 residues. V gave up 3 bases and J gave up 12 bases; unmatched junction bases: 10. The CDR3 DNA follows: TGTGCCAGCAGCTTCGGGGGGGGGGCGGATACGCAGTTCTTC. It is translated as CASSFGGGADTQFF.

In its sample, this clonotype was seen once. This likely comes from a read error, as the CDR3 has no conserved phenylalanine or tryptophan at its end. The DNA is left out, because the CDR3 cannot be placed on it with certainty; the CDR3 is given as TCRdb lists it. The V call is TRBV7-8, the J call TRBJ2-1; the table assigns TRBD2, which was not confirmed against the DNA. Inclusive of both ends, the CDR3 amounts to 13 amino acids. The germline CDR1 and CDR2 sequences are SGHVS and FQNEAQ. The CDR3 spells CASSVAGGHDPQY.